A single sample is the source of the 18 T cell receptor beta chains below, sequenced in a study of blood T cell repertoires in COVID-19. Repertoires were generated with immunoSEQ multiplex PCR, while TCRdb's copy carries only in-frame clones and drops some. The sample shows fewer than 350,000 clones, approximately 89% of them seen only once. Source material: peripheral blood. These receptors all stem from a woman in her fifties or sixties with COVID-19, enrolled during active disease.

The rearrangement uses TRBV27 and TRBJ1-1, with D perhaps TRBD1 (6 bases). Trimming left V 6 bases short and J 10 bases short, with 27 bases between. The CDR3 contains 16 residues. Germline V gene lookup returns CDR1 MNHEY and CDR2 SMNVEV (reference sequence). CDR3 region: CASSRGDPRGKGGAFF. CDR3 DNA sequence: TGTGCCAGCAGCCGTGGGGACCCTCGGGGTAAAGGGGGAGCTTTCTTT.

The sample holds one count of this clone. The J gene is TRBJ1-2, the V gene TRBV6-5, with D possibly matching TRBD1 (6 bases). Per the germline V gene, CDR1 is MNHEY and CDR2 is SVGAGI. The CDR3 runs 15 residues. Trimming shortened V by 0 bases and J by 6 bases, and 14 bases separated the two germline ends. The CDR3 here is CASSYSWGRFDGYTF. The CDR3 nucleotides read TGTGCCAGCAGTTACTCTTGGGGGCGTTTCGATGGCTACACCTTC.

The CDR3 loop reads CASSQSPGNTEAFF. The CDR3 DNA is TGTGCCAGCAGCCAATCGCCAGGCAACACTGAAGCTTTCTTT. V is TRBV3-1 (or the pseudogene TRBV3-2) and J is TRBJ1-1, with no clear D. V shed 2 bases and J shed 2 bases, with 9 bases lying between them. CDR1 is LGHDT and CDR2 is YNNKEL in the germline V gene (reference sequence). This CDR3 is built from 14 residues.

The V gene is TRBV7-9, the J gene TRBJ2-7, with 7 bases aligning to TRBD2. Germline CDR1 and CDR2: SEHNR and FQNEAQ (reference sequence). Unmatched junction bases numbered 6, after V lost 1 base and J lost 3 bases. The CDR3 has 15 residues. CDR3 sequence: CASSLGAGGGYEQYF. The CDR3 DNA reads as TGTGCCAGCAGCTTAGGGGCTGGCGGGGGCTACGAGCAGTACTTC.

The chain combines TRBV6-5 with TRBJ2-1, with D possibly matching TRBD2 (6 bases). V lost 0 bases and J 6 bases, leaving 6 bases between the germline ends. Germline V gene sequence: CDR1 MNHEY, CDR2 SVGAGI. The CDR3 spans 13 residues. The CDR3 spells CASSYSGSNEQFF. Here the CDR3 DNA reads TGTGCCAGCAGTTACTCCGGGAGCAATGAGCAGTTCTTC.

The J gene is TRBJ2-3, the V gene TRBV19, with TRBD1 matching over 11 bases. Germline V gene data show CDR1 as LNHDA and CDR2 as SQIVND (reference sequence). The CDR3 is made up of 16 amino acids. Trimming took 7 bases from V and 5 from J; bases not matched to a gene: 11. The CDR3 here is CASNPWTGGNIDTQYF. The DNA of the CDR3 is TGTGCCAGTAATCCTTGGACAGGGGGCAATATAGATACGCAGTATTTT.

V is TRBV7-6 and J is TRBJ2-2, with D tentatively TRBD1 (6 bases). This CDR3 comprises 15 residues. With 1 base removed from V and 5 bases from J, the gap between germline ends came to 11 bases. Germline-derived CDR1 and CDR2 are SGHVS and FNYEAQ. The CDR3 region is CASSLVAGVTGELFF. The CDR3 DNA sequence: TGTGCCAGCAGCTTAGTCGCAGGGGTGACCGGGGAGCTGTTTTTT.

The rearrangement joins TRBV7-2 to TRBJ2-7; 9 nucleotides line up with TRBD1. This CDR3 has 14 amino acids. The V and J ends lost 5 bases and 6 bases, in that order; junction bases with no gene match: 8. Germline assignment: CDR1 SGHTA and CDR2 FQGNSA. As DNA, the CDR3 is TGTGCCAGCAGCCGCACAGGGGGCGCGGCCGAGCAGTACTTC. This codes for CASSRTGGAAEQYF.

The genes are TRBV9 and TRBJ2-5; TRBD2 agrees at 9 bases. The V segment lost 2 bases and the J segment 4 bases; nucleotides outside the gene matches: 9. CDR1 is SGDLS, CDR2 YYNGEE, per germline. The CDR3 has 16 residues. The CDR3 DNA is TGTGCCAGCAGCGTTTTTATCGGCGGGGGGGCAGAGACCCAGTACTTC. It codes for CASSVFIGGGAETQYF.

On this clone: One end of the junction fails to match germline, which may point to a read error. This sample includes further DNA sequences coding for the same CDR3. This CDR3 reads CASRGGVGQPQHF. The CDR3 DNA reads TGTGCCAGCAGAGGTGGGGTAGGACAGCCTCAGCATTTT. The chain links TRBV12-3 or TRBV12-4 to TRBJ1-5; a weak D match, TRBD1 (6 bases). CDR3 length equals 13 residues.

The rearrangement joins TRBV5-5 to TRBJ1-1; D gene unclear. The CDR3 is 13 residues long. Germline V gene lookup returns CDR1 SGHKS and CDR2 YYEKEE (reference sequence). The ends were cut back, 2 bases at V and 1 base at J, with 6 bases in the middle. As DNA, the CDR3 is TGTGCCAGCAGCTTCTACGGGAACACTGAAGCTTTCTTT. Protein product: CASSFYGNTEAFF.

The chain uses TRBV11-2 and TRBJ2-5; no definite D call. The CDR3 is 13 residues long. Trimming shortened V by 1 base and J by 2 bases, and 5 bases separated the two germline ends. The V gene's germline CDR1 is SGHAT and CDR2 FQNNGV. The CDR3 region has the DNA TGTGCCAGCAGCTTAGGACTGCAAGAGACCCAGTACTTC. Its protein product is CASSLGLQETQYF.

The chain recombines TRBV9 with TRBJ2-3, with 9 nucleotides matching TRBD2. CDR1 is SGDLS and CDR2 is YYNGEE in the germline V gene. The V and J ends lost 0 bases and 6 bases, in that order; junction bases with no gene match: 14. This CDR3 comprises 18 residues. The CDR3 spells CASSVVERGELDDDTQYF. For the CDR3, the DNA is TGTGCCAGCAGCGTAGTGGAGCGGGGGGAACTGGATGACGATACGCAGTATTTT.

V and J are TRBV5-1 and TRBJ2-6; maybe TRBD2 (5 bases). CDR1 is SGHRS, CDR2 YFSETQ, per germline. The CDR3 covers 19 residues. The V end lost 0 bases, the J end lost 1 base, and 17 bases lay between the germline ends. CDR3 bases: TGCGCCAGCAGCTTGGATACGAGGGTACTAAGGTCTGGGGCCAACGTCCTGACTTTC. This encodes CASSLDTRVLRSGANVLTF.

The rearrangement uses TRBV23-1 and TRBJ1-5, with a weak D call TRBD1 (6 bases). TRBV23-1 is designated an ORF whose function remains uncertain. The V and J ends lost 9 bases and 1 base respectively, with 13 bases between them. The CDR3 consists of 14 residues. CDR3 loop: CASIQGLSNQPQHF. As DNA, the CDR3 is TGCGCCAGTATACAGGGCCTGAGCAATCAGCCCCAGCATTTT.

The chain carries TRBV28 and TRBJ1-3; tentatively, D is TRBD1 (5 bases). Deletions cut 6 bases from V and 0 bases from J, with 21 bases between. The CDR3 sequence is 18 residues long. Germline CDR1 reads MDHEN; CDR2 reads SYDVKM. The CDR3 region has the DNA TGTGCCAGCAGCACCGTGGGGCCCCACCCTCTCTCTGGAAACACCATATATTTT. Its protein is CASSTVGPHPLSGNTIYF.

The CDR3 loop reads CASSVRGNYGYTF. The CDR3 DNA follows: TGTGCCAGTAGCGTCAGGGGGAATTATGGCTACACCTTC. The chain carries TRBV19 and TRBJ1-2; 7 bases line up with TRBD1. J was trimmed by 5 bases and V by 6 bases; bases with no gene match: 6. Per the germline V gene, CDR1 is LNHDA and CDR2 is SQIVND (reference sequence). CDR3 length: 13 residues.

The genes are TRBV18 and TRBJ2-5; TRBD2 aligns across 10 bases. V dropped 0 bases and J dropped 9; count of bases not matched to a gene: 7. Germline V gene data show CDR1 as KGHSH and CDR2 as LQKENI. The CDR3 extends over 15 amino acids. The CDR3 region has the DNA TGTGCCAGCTCACCACCTCTGGAGCGGGGGGGGGCCCAGTACTTC. This gives the protein CASSPPLERGGAQYF.